This T cell receptor (beta chain) derives from a study of cytomegalovirus exposure and HLA in healthy donors. On the study more broadly: Falling in the Caucasian-associated ancestry cluster were roughly 80% of around 370 genotyped donors. Regarding the study as a whole: Reports indicated that the classifier achieved high specificity and sensitivity in diagnosing cytomegalovirus status. Prior analysis indicated that the majority of TCR beta V segments exhibited productivity approximately 90% or approximately 30% of the time. Researchers reportedly found TCR beta sequences accurately predicted most subjects' HLA-A and HLA-B alleles.

The primer mix had 60 Vbeta and 13 Jbeta primers. Generated by immunoSEQ multiplex PCR, the TCRdb table keeps only in-frame clones and is missing some. The sample contains 140,000 or so clones, about 75% of which appear only once. Germline V gene sequence: CDR1 SGHRS, CDR2 YFSETQ. V lost 5 bases and J lost 14; bases outside the gene matches: 11. The CDR3 covers 14 residues. As for this clone: Its antigen is unidentified.

Sequencing was carried out using PBMCs. The chain links TRBV5-1 to TRBJ2-1; 12 nucleotides align to TRBD2. This receptor was identified in a man in his 60s in good health and CMV-seronegative. CDR3 sequence: CASRDGTSGPEEFF. In DNA, the CDR3 is TGCGCCAGCAGAGACGGGACTAGCGGGCCGGAGGAGTTCTTC.